This TCR beta chain was observed in a study of blood T cell repertoires in COVID-19. Across the study: From T cells, B-cell-depleted T cells, or PBMCs came the material, which was cDNA or gDNA.

Among Cohort 3 donors, those recovered had two negative PCRs, clearance, or symptom resolution. Germline assignment: CDR1 LGHNA and CDR2 YSLEER. Losses at the gene ends were 3 bases for V and 1 base for J; bases not matched to a gene: 8. The CDR3 length is 17 residues. The authors' processing: Amplification of reference gene primers provided the estimated nucleated cell counts. Sequencing was performed with immunoSEQ multiplex PCR; in TCRdb, only in-frame clones are kept and a portion is missing. The DNA gave D and trimming, while V, J and clone size come from that table. The data contain 370,000 or so clones, 87% of them singletons.

The genes are TRBV4-3 and TRBJ2-3, with 9 bases matching TRBD1. Source material: PBMCs or T cells enriched from blood (not recorded which). This clonotype was sampled from a man younger than 40 who had recovered from COVID-19. DNA of the CDR3: TGCGCCAGCAGCCAGCGAACAGGGGGCTCAGGCACAGATACGCAGTATTTT. Protein: CASSQRTGGSGTDTQYF.